The 13 T cell receptor beta chains presented below share a single source sample, sequenced in a study of graft-versus-host responses after intestinal transplantation (dated by TCRdb to about 2021). Receptor libraries were prepared by the immunoSEQ multiplex PCR assay. TCRdb took this table from immuneACCESS and kept in-frame rearrangements with V and J called. Such tables lack part of the clones; where checked against another copy, unresolved V genes explain under half of the gap, and the rest is unexplained. The sample data list about 54,000 clones, and under 95% of these were observed just once. The ten largest make up less than 6% of the sample. Sequencing was performed on PBMCs, taken 650 to 690 days after intestinal transplant. The receptor source for this set is a human patient who received an intestinal transplant, so some T cells may come from the graft donor.

This clone was counted once. J is TRBJ2-3 and V is TRBV27, with D unclear. Germline V lookup: CDR1 MNHEY, CDR2 SMNVEV (reference sequence). The CDR3 has 15 amino acids. Trimming cost V 3 bases and J 0 bases, with 10 bases left between them. The CDR3: CASSLAASSTDTQYF. The CDR3 nucleotides are TGTGCCAGCAGTTTGGCAGCTTCTAGCACAGATACGCAGTATTTT.

The CDR3 coding sequence is TGTGCCAGCAGCTTACGGGAAGGTGGAAACACCATATATTTT. Protein: CASSLREGGNTIYF. This sequence joins TRBV7-8 and TRBJ1-3; no clear D gene. V was clipped by 2 bases and J by 3 bases, with 8 bases between them. CDR3 length equals 14 residues. Germline CDR1 reads SGHVS; CDR2 reads FQNEAQ. Drawing the rest from reference TRBV7-8 and TRBJ1-3, the complete variable domain is GAGVSQSPRYKVAKRGQDVALRCDPISGHVSLFWYQQALGQGPEFLTYFQNEAQLDKSGLPSDRFFAERPEGSVSTLKIQRTQQEDSAVYLCASSLREGGNTIYFGEGSWLTVV.

The DNA for the CDR3 is TGTGCCAGCAGCGTAGGTGCCGTCCCGACGACAGATACGCAGTATTTT. This encodes CASSVGAVPTTDTQYF. V and J are TRBV9 and TRBJ2-3; no clear D gene. This CDR3 is 16 amino acids long. V lost 0 bases to trimming and J lost 3 bases, with 14 bases between them. Germline CDR1 SGDLS, CDR2 YYNGEE.

Comments on this clone: The junction and the germline gene differ at one end; a read error may be behind it. The genes are TRBV29-1 and TRBJ2-4, with D unresolved. This CDR3 is built from 8 residues. The germline CDR1 and CDR2 sequences are SQVTM and ANQGSEA. The CDR3 protein is CSVFMEAF. In DNA form, the CDR3 reads TGCAGCGTTTTTATGGAAGCTTTC.

The chain uses TRBV9 and TRBJ2-1, with 8 positions matching TRBD1. The CDR3 is 16 amino acids. V lost 0 bases, J lost 7 bases, and 9 bases stayed unmatched. CDR1 SGDLS and CDR2 YYNGEE come from the germline V gene. CDR3 protein: CASSVDPRGRGNEQFF. CDR3 coding DNA: TGTGCCAGCAGCGTAGACCCCAGGGGGCGTGGGAATGAGCAGTTCTTC. Based on the CDR3 plus reference TRBV9 and TRBJ2-1, the full variable domain is DSGVTQTPKHLITATGQRVTLRCSPRSGDLSVYWYQQSLDQGLQFLIQYYNGEERAKGNILERFSAQQFPDLHSELNLSSLELGDSALYFCASSVDPRGRGNEQFFGPGTRLTVL.

This rearrangement joins TRBV4-1 to TRBJ1-5; the D gene is possibly TRBD1 (5 bases). The ends were cut back, 0 bases at V and 2 bases at J, with 14 bases in the middle. Germline-derived CDR1 and CDR2 are MGHRA and YSYEKL. The CDR3 loop spans 17 amino acids. The DNA of the CDR3 is TGCGCCAGCAGCCAAGATTCTTCAGGGATGGGCAATCAGCCCCAGCATTTT. Translating gives CASSQDSSGMGNQPQHF.

Comment on this clone: The junction departs from the called germline gene at one end, perhaps through a read error. The chain recombines TRBV27 with TRBJ1-6, with 8 nucleotides matching TRBD1. Germline V lookup: CDR1 MNHEY, CDR2 SMNVEV (reference sequence). This CDR3 is 15 amino acids long. The CDR3 DNA reads as TGTGCCAGCAGTTTCCTGGACAGGGAAAGTTCACCCCCCCACTTT. Protein sequence: CASSFLDRESSPPHF.

The chain is built from TRBV6-5 and TRBJ1-4, with TRBD1 matching 10 bases. Trimming cost V 0 bases and J 10 bases; bases outside gene matches: 5. Looked up from germline, CDR1 is MNHEY and CDR2 is SVGAGI. This CDR3 region has 15 residues. The CDR3 loop reads CASSYSGQGIGKLFF. CDR3 bases: TGTGCCAGCAGTTACTCGGGACAGGGGATCGGAAAACTGTTTTTT.

This clone was seen only once. V and J are TRBV15 and TRBJ2-2, with 7 bases aligning to TRBD1. The CDR3 extends over 15 amino acids. Per the germline V gene, CDR1 is LNHNV and CDR2 is YYDKDF (reference sequence). Trimming cost V 5 bases and J 3 bases; bases outside gene matches: 6. CDR3 nucleotides: TGTGCCACCAGCTTTGACAGGGCCGACACCGGGGAGCTGTTTTTT. This codes for CATSFDRADTGELFF.

Only a few counts were recorded for this clone. J is TRBJ2-7 and V is TRBV13; D is uncertain. The V gene lost 5 bases and the J gene lost 3 bases, with 23 bases spanning the gap. Germline CDR1 and CDR2: PRHDT and FYEKMQ (reference sequence). This CDR3 has 17 residues. CDR3 protein: CASSLRRLGFEVYEQYF. The CDR3 coding sequence is TGTGCCAGCAGCCTAAGGCGGTTGGGATTCGAAGTCTACGAGCAGTACTTC. The entire variable domain, with the rest obtained from reference TRBV13 and TRBJ2-7, is as follows: AAGVIQSPRHLIKEKRETATLKCYPIPRHDTVYWYQQGPGQDPQFLISFYEKMQSDKGSIPDRFSAQQFSDYHSELNMSSLELGDSALYFCASSLRRLGFEVYEQYFGPGTRLTVT.

The rearrangement joins TRBV6-4 to TRBJ2-2, with unresolved D. The CDR3 has 13 residues. Per germline, CDR1 MRHNA and CDR2 SNTAGT. V was cut by 2 bases and J by 3 bases, with 4 bases left in between. In DNA form, the CDR3 reads TGTGCCAGCAGTGACGGACACACCGGGGAGCTGTTTTTT. Translation: CASSDGHTGELFF.

This chain joins TRBV2 and TRBJ1-6, with D possibly TRBD1 on 5 matching bases. This CDR3 is 12 amino acids long. Germline values: CDR1 SNHLY, CDR2 FYNNEI. V dropped 6 bases and J dropped 8 bases, with 8 bases sitting between them. CDR3: CASSTGDSPLHF. The CDR3 DNA is TGTGCCAGCAGCACAGGTGATTCACCCCTCCACTTT.

This sequence joins TRBV29-1 and TRBJ1-2; D not resolved. The CDR3 runs 13 residues. Germline V lookup: CDR1 SQVTM, CDR2 ANQGSEA. Trimming shortened V by 2 bases and J by 5 bases, and 12 bases separated the two germline ends. The CDR3 protein is CSVENISAYGYTF. The CDR3 DNA sequence: TGCAGCGTTGAAAATATCAGTGCATATGGCTACACCTTC.